This T cell receptor (beta chain) was observed in a study of cytomegalovirus exposure and HLA in healthy donors. Amplification used 60 Vbeta primers and 13 Jbeta primers. Repertoires were generated with immunoSEQ multiplex PCR, while TCRdb's copy carries only in-frame clones and drops some. The data show fewer than 250,000 clones, over 75% seen once. Germline V gene sequence: CDR1 MDHEN, CDR2 SYDVKM. Trimming pared 6 bases from V and 2 bases from J, leaving 14 bases between. This CDR3 is 15 amino acids long. Note on this clone: Antigen: not known.

Study-wide results and caveats: Immune exposure information comprised only CMV serostatus. It was in a later analysis that TCR association rates were seen to vary by HLA locus, highest for DRB1 and lowest for HLA-C.

The chain links TRBV28 to TRBJ1-5; D is possibly TRBD1 (5 bases). The source of this sequence is a male donor in good health and CMV-seronegative. Sequenced input: PBMCs. Here the CDR3 reads CASRNRGSGNQPQHF. DNA of the CDR3: TGTGCCAGCAGAAATAGGGGATCTGGCAATCAGCCCCAGCATTTT.